The 15 T cell receptor beta chains below come from one sample, sequenced in a study of follicular helper T cells after annual influenza vaccination. Time point given: 2015-2016 season, 7 days after influenza vaccination. Produced via immunoSEQ multiplex PCR; TCRdb's table is partial and in-frame only. The top ten clones hold roughly 3.8% of a sample with around 1,100 clones, about 77% of them seen once. Material: CXCR5+ CD38+ circulating T follicular helper cells from blood, obtained 7 days after influenza vaccination. Documented subset: circulating Tfh, non-naive CD4+CXCR5+PD-1+ (ICOS+CD38+ or ICOS-CD38-). These receptors were obtained from an adult who received the influenza vaccine.

This clone was seen more than once but under ten times. The chain combines TRBV7-6 with TRBJ2-7; the D gene could be TRBD1 or TRBD2 (5 bases each). V was trimmed by 2 bases and J by 0 bases, leaving 11 bases between them. The CDR3 loop spans 15 amino acids. The germline V gene has CDR1 SGHVS and CDR2 FNYEAQ. CDR3 sequence reads: CASSLMPGSSYEQYF. The CDR3 DNA is TGTGCCAGCAGCTTAATGCCAGGGAGCTCCTACGAGCAGTACTTC.

J is TRBJ1-6 and V is TRBV28, with D maybe TRBD1 (6 bases). Germline CDR1 MDHEN, CDR2 SYDVKM. This CDR3 is built from 15 residues. V dropped 6 bases and J dropped 7 bases, with 16 bases sitting between them. The CDR3 is CASRSPGQPNSPLHF. The CDR3 DNA sequence: TGTGCCAGCAGAAGCCCCGGACAGCCGAATTCACCCCTCCACTTT.

The gene calls are TRBV7-2 and TRBJ2-3, with D hard to call. Trimming pared 5 bases from V and 1 base from J, leaving 10 bases between. The CDR3 extends over 14 amino acids. CDR1 and CDR2 from the germline V gene are SGHTA and FQGNSA. In nucleotides, the CDR3 is TGTGCCAGCAGCCCAAGAATTGGCACAGATACGCAGTATTTT. This codes for CASSPRIGTDTQYF. Full variable domain (outside the CDR3, taken from reference TRBV7-2 and TRBJ2-3): GAGVSQSPSNKVTEKGKDVELRCDPISGHTALYWYRQSLGQGLEFLIYFQGNSAPDKSGLPSDRFSAERTGGSVSTLTIQRTQQEDSAVYLCASSPRIGTDTQYFGPGTRLTVL.

The V call is TRBV6-6, the J call TRBJ2-1, with a tentative D call TRBD2 (6 bases). The V end was cut by 2 bases, the J end by 8 bases, with 13 bases between. Germline V lookup: CDR1 MNHNY, CDR2 SVGAGI (reference sequence). The CDR3 extends over 14 amino acids. CDR3 region: CASSYPGLVDEQFF. CDR3 sequence (DNA): TGTGCCAGCAGTTACCCGGGACTGGTGGATGAGCAGTTCTTC.

The DNA of the CDR3 is TGTGCCAGCAGTGTCCCTAGCAATCAGCCCCAGCATTTT. It is translated as CASSVPSNQPQHF. This chain connects TRBV28 to TRBJ1-5, with D unclear. The germline V gene encodes CDR1 MDHEN and CDR2 SYDVKM. This CDR3 is built from 13 residues. V shed 5 bases and J shed 0 bases, with 5 bases lying between them.

The chain couples TRBV4-2 to TRBJ2-1; D tentatively reads TRBD1 or TRBD2 (5 bases each). Germline V gives CDR1 LGHNA, CDR2 YNFKEQ. This CDR3 region has 14 residues. V gave up 1 base and J gave up 8 bases, with 12 bases separating them. The CDR3 here is CASSQAPLGDEQFF. The CDR3 region has the DNA TGTGCCAGCAGCCAAGCACCACTAGGGGATGAGCAGTTCTTC.

V and J are TRBV6-6 and TRBJ2-3; 8 nucleotides agree with TRBD2. The CDR3 length is 15 residues. Looked up from germline, CDR1 is MNHNY and CDR2 is SVGAGI (reference sequence). The junction had 8 bases not matched to a gene; V was cut back by 2 bases and J by 7 bases. As DNA, the CDR3 is TGTGCCAGCAGTTACGCCCGGGGGGGCCCATATACGCAGTATTTT. Translation gives CASSYARGGPYTQYF.

The rearrangement uses TRBV30 and TRBJ2-7; 10 positions agree with TRBD1. The CDR3 contains 12 residues. Losses at the gene ends were 1 base for V and 8 bases for J; bases not matched to a gene: 2. Looked up from germline, CDR1 is GTSNPN and CDR2 is SVGIG (reference sequence). CDR3 DNA sequence: TGTGCCTGGAGTGGGACAGGGGGTAAGCAGTACTTC. This sequence encodes CAWSGTGGKQYF.

Only a few counts were recorded for this clone. The chain uses TRBV7-3 and TRBJ2-1; TRBD2 matches 8 bases. This CDR3 is 15 amino acids long. V lost 5 bases to trimming and J lost 6 bases; unmatched junction nucleotides: 9. Germline values: CDR1 SGHTA, CDR2 FQGTGA. This CDR3 is CASSLGTGGGNEQFF. The CDR3 DNA reads TGTGCCAGCAGCCTAGGGACGGGAGGGGGCAATGAGCAGTTCTTC.

This clone has a single count. This chain uses TRBV15 with TRBJ2-3; 7 bases agree with TRBD2. Germline CDR1 reads LNHNV; CDR2 reads YYDKDF (reference sequence). The CDR3 totals 17 residues. Trimming took 0 bases from V and 1 from J; bases not matched to a gene: 7. CDR3 in DNA: TGTGCCACCAGCAGAGATCGGGGAGGGAGGGGCACAGATACGCAGTATTTT. Residues: CATSRDRGGRGTDTQYF.

V and J are TRBV7-2 and TRBJ2-7; 9 bases are a match to TRBD1. Germline V gene data show CDR1 as SGHTA and CDR2 as FQGNSA. CDR3 length: 15 amino acids. The V and J ends lost 2 bases and 4 bases, in that order; junction bases with no gene match: 6. The CDR3 nucleotides read TGTGCCAGCAGCTTAATTTTGGGACAGGGTTACGAGCAGTACTTC. It specifies CASSLILGQGYEQYF.

The chain joins TRBV28 to TRBJ1-1; D gene unclear. This CDR3 has 12 amino acids. The germline CDR1 and CDR2 sequences are MDHEN and SYDVKM. V was cut by 5 bases and J by 0 bases, with 4 bases left in between. The CDR3 sequence: CASSAVNTEAFF. In DNA, the CDR3 is TGTGCCAGCAGTGCAGTGAACACTGAAGCTTTCTTT.

V gene TRBV27 combines with J gene TRBJ1-2; 9 bases agree with TRBD1. CDR3 size: 14 residues. Germline V gives CDR1 MNHEY, CDR2 SMNVEV (reference sequence). Losses at the gene ends were 4 bases for V and 7 bases for J; bases not matched to a gene: 7. The CDR3, as DNA: TGTGCCAGCAGTTCCGGACAGGGGAGCAGTGGCTACACCTTC. Translating it yields CASSSGQGSSGYTF.

The V and J genes are TRBV10-3 and TRBJ1-1; D not certain. The V and J ends lost 6 bases and 1 base respectively, with 9 bases between them. Germline V gene sequence: CDR1 ENHRY, CDR2 SYGVKD. The CDR3 has 13 residues. The CDR3, as DNA: TGTGCCATCAGAATTGACGGGAACACTGAAGCTTTCTTT. Its translation is CAIRIDGNTEAFF.

The V gene is TRBV18, the J gene TRBJ1-4; D is undetermined. V lost 3 bases and J lost 0, with 17 bases in between. In germline, CDR1 is KGHSH, CDR2 LQKENI. CDR3 length: 18 residues. The CDR3 reads CASSPNTGSGSTNEKLFF. CDR3 DNA: TGTGCCAGCTCACCTAATACGGGTTCTGGGTCAACTAATGAAAAACTGTTTTTT.